Below, 7 T cell receptor beta chains from the same sample are listed, as sequenced in a study of OX40 agonist ivuxolimab in advanced cancers. Some clones are missing from TCRdb's copy, which holds only in-frame ones; the method was immunoSEQ multiplex PCR. The sample shows some 85,000 clones, nearly 90% of them seen only once. Sample: CD4+ or CD8+ T cells sorted from blood, taken in a trial of the OX40 agonist ivuxolimab. These receptors all stem from an adult with an advanced solid tumor such as melanoma, head and neck, liver or kidney cancer.

This chain uses TRBV2 with TRBJ2-3; TRBD2 is a possible D gene (6 bases). The CDR3 extends over 14 amino acids. Germline CDR1 SNHLY, CDR2 FYNNEI. Trimming took 8 bases from V and 4 from J, leaving 16 bases between them. The DNA for the CDR3 is TGTGCCAGCCGTCGGGATAGCGGATCAGATACGCAGTATTTT. Amino acid sequence: CASRRDSGSDTQYF. Full variable domain (remainder filled in from reference TRBV2 and TRBJ2-3): EPEVTQTPSHQVTQMGQEVILRCVPISNHLYFYWYRQILGQKVEFLVSFYNNEISEKSEIFDDQFSVERPDGSNFTLKIRSTKLEDSAMYFCASRRDSGSDTQYFGPGTRLTVL.

The rearrangement links TRBV2 to TRBJ2-7; TRBD1 agrees at 8 bases. The CDR3 extends over 13 amino acids. The germline gives CDR1 SNHLY, CDR2 FYNNEI. V lost 6 bases to trimming and J lost 3 bases; unmatched junction nucleotides: 4. The CDR3 region has the DNA TGTGCCAGCAGACCGGGACAGGTCTACGAGCAGTACTTC. Its translation is CASRPGQVYEQYF.

The V gene is TRBV6-5, the J gene TRBJ1-2; possibly TRBD1 for D (6 bases). The CDR3 length is 12 residues. Trimming stripped 8 bases from V and 6 bases from J, with 13 bases between. Germline-derived CDR1 and CDR2 are MNHEY and SVGAGI. The CDR3 DNA reads as TGTGCCAGCTCTTCCAGGGGCCATGGCTACACCTTC. Its protein product is CASSSRGHGYTF.

The CDR3: CASSYRLQETQYF. The CDR3 coding sequence is TGTGCCAGCAGTTACAGGCTGCAAGAGACCCAGTACTTC. This chain uses TRBV2 with TRBJ2-5; possibly TRBD1 for D (5 bases). The CDR3 totals 13 residues. V was clipped by 5 bases and J by 2 bases, with 9 bases between them. Germline V gene sequence: CDR1 SNHLY, CDR2 FYNNEI.

The chain is built from TRBV10-2 and TRBJ1-6; D gene uncertain. V shed 0 bases and J shed 0 bases, with 18 bases lying between them. Germline CDR1 reads WSHSY; CDR2 reads SAAADI. The CDR3 runs to 20 residues. The CDR3 bases are TGCGCCAGCAGTGAGTCACGGACCGCTTCGCCCGACTCCTATAATTCACCCCTCCACTTT. Translated, it gives CASSESRTASPDSYNSPLHF.

The rearrangement links TRBV6-1 to TRBJ2-7; perhaps D is TRBD1 or TRBD2 (5 bases each). V was trimmed by 5 bases and J by 7 bases, leaving 21 bases between them. This CDR3 contains 15 residues. The germline gives CDR1 MNHNS, CDR2 SASEGT. The CDR3 DNA is TGTGCCAGCAGTTTCGGGGCAGCCAACGCTCCTGAGCAGTACTTC. Protein product: CASSFGAANAPEQYF.

The chain has TRBV10-1 and TRBJ1-6, with D uncertain. The germline V and J ends were trimmed by 4 bases and 4 bases, with 5 bases remaining between them. The CDR3 length is 13 residues. Germline V CDR1 and CDR2: WNHNN, SYGVQD (reference sequence). The CDR3 bases are TGCGCCAGCAGTGTGGATTATAATTCACCCCTCCACTTT. This gives the protein CASSVDYNSPLHF.